Shown below are 5 T cell receptor beta chains from a single sample sequenced in a study of cytomegalovirus exposure and HLA in healthy donors. TCRdb's table, derived via immunoSEQ multiplex PCR, lists solely in-frame clones and lacks some. The sample contains 330,000 or so clones, 70% to 90% of which appear only once. The material sequenced was PBMCs. The receptors shown here come from a woman younger than 30 in good health and CMV-seronegative.

This clone occurred once. The V and J genes are TRBV4-2 and TRBJ2-7; 10 bases line up with TRBD2. The CDR3 runs to 15 residues. V shed 2 bases, J shed 5 bases, and the junction held 6 bases outside the gene matches. Per the germline V gene, CDR1 is LGHNA and CDR2 is YNFKEQ. The DNA for the CDR3 is TGTGCCAGCAGCCAACGCGCTAGCGGGAGCAACGAGCAGTACTTC. Its translation is CASSQRASGSNEQYF.

The V and J genes are TRBV6-5 and TRBJ2-2; 7 bases fit TRBD1. The J segment lost 2 bases and the V segment lost 2 bases, leaving 2 bases of the junction unmatched. Per germline, CDR1 MNHEY and CDR2 SVGAGI. The CDR3 spans 15 residues. The CDR3 here is CASSYGDRNTGELFF. As DNA, the CDR3 is TGTGCCAGCAGTTACGGGGACAGAAACACCGGGGAGCTGTTTTTT.

The rearrangement uses TRBV5-1 and TRBJ2-3, with no clear D. Per germline, CDR1 SGHRS and CDR2 YFSETQ. CDR3 length equals 14 residues. V was trimmed by 4 bases and J by 2 bases, leaving 11 bases between them. In DNA, the CDR3 is TGCGCCAGCAGCGCCAATACCTACACAGATACGCAGTATTTT. It specifies CASSANTYTDTQYF.

This clone was seen just once. J is TRBJ1-2 and V is TRBV11-2; a possible D gene is TRBD1 (5 bases). CDR1 and CDR2 from the germline V gene are SGHAT and FQNNGV. The V gene lost 0 bases and the J gene lost 5 bases, with 7 bases spanning the gap. This CDR3 spans 13 amino acids. CDR3 in amino acids: CASSLEPGYGYTF. The CDR3 DNA is TGTGCCAGCAGCTTAGAACCAGGGTATGGCTACACCTTC.

The CDR3 loop reads CASSPQASGVHTGELFF. The CDR3 bases are TGTGCCAGCTCACCACAGGCTAGCGGGGTTCACACCGGGGAGCTGTTTTTT. The V and J genes are TRBV18 and TRBJ2-2; 9 nucleotides align to TRBD2. V lost 1 base, J lost 3 bases, and 6 bases stayed unmatched. Germline lookup yields CDR1 KGHSH and CDR2 LQKENI. This CDR3 contains 17 residues.